This is a list of T cell receptor beta chains from one sample in a study of human T cells and chemical hapten exposure. MiXCR, applied by TCRdb to the RACE reads, yields one record per CDR3 protein. The profile shows more than 110,000 distinct CDR3 sequences, 10% to 15% of them singletons. The sequenced sample was whole blood, obtained in connection with sensitization to the hapten diphenylcyclopropenone (DPC). Receptors originate from a woman in her 50s with alopecia areata. Some clones in this sample may be carry-over from other donors' samples. Each CDR3 is given without its conserved first and last residue. A D gene is named only where the DNA matches it firmly.

D gene	V gene	CDR3 protein
.	TRBV18	ASSPLAGDQPQH
.	TRBV3-1	ASSSGQGSNQPQH
.	TRBV24-1	ATSDPGSEQY
TRBD2	TRBV5-6	ASSLTSGLSYEQY
TRBD2	TRBV18	ASSPPLVRLAGSSYEQY
.	TRBV29-1	SVKGILTGVDNEQF
.	TRBV2	ASSDFQAIAKNIQY
.	TRBV11-2	ASSHGVTDYEQY
.	TRBV20-1	SERGNSYNEQF
TRBD1	TRBV6-4	ASSVETGSYNEQF
.	TRBV21-1	ASSLYLQP
TRBD1	TRBV28	ASSFRGSLETQY
TRBD2	TRBV20-1	SAGASGARGNGQF
.	TRBV20-1	SARSGFPTDTQY
TRBD1	TRBV3-1	ASSQVWTGAPSGNTIY
.	TRBV7-2	ASSLWGTPEWGGSPEQY
TRBD1	TRBV12-5	ASGTGTGGSPLH
.	TRBV7-2	ASSLAQGFIAYEQY
.	TRBV4-3	ASSQAGVYNEQF
.	TRBV5-1	ASRRPGDNQPQH
TRBD1	TRBV12-3/TRBV12-4	ASRKTGKTYEQY
.	TRBV28	ASSRTVFTDTQY
.	TRBV7-2	ASSRSQDYNEQF
.	TRBV20-1	SASVGGNTEAF
TRBD2	TRBV19	ASNEGSGRSTDTQY
.	TRBV29-1	AGVVNTEAF
.	TRBV27	ASSFGQTSSYNSPLH
.	TRBV6-2/TRBV6-3	ASSYSSVPTETQY
.	TRBV3-1	ASSQETGIISGELF
TRBD1	TRBV6-2/TRBV6-3	ASSYPGGFQPQH
.	TRBV6-1	ASSHREDTQY
TRBD2	TRBV12-3/TRBV12-4	ASSAASGGPYEQY
.	TRBV7-9	ASSPSGVRTGELF
TRBD1	TRBV28	ASSLTGTGEETQY
.	TRBV7-9	ASSLEGAKQY
TRBD1	TRBV7-2	ASSSGQGRHQPQH
TRBD1	TRBV27	ASSLNRGSGNTIY
.	TRBV5-1	ASSLQAASNRELF
.	TRBV20-1	SARGAEGQPQH
TRBD2	TRBV27	ASRSGGNSYNEQF
.	TRBV28	ASSTGTFRTQY
TRBD1	TRBV7-9	ASSHLTGYTYEQY
.	TRBV18	ASSPNRIGLNGELF
.	TRBV6-6	ASSYNPVQGPGELF
.	TRBV6-5	AAGQGPYEQY
.	TRBV28	ASSRSWGSNQPQH
TRBD2	TRBV18	ASSPSGRAASETQY
.	TRBV11-3	ASRCNHPPLYGYT
.	TRBV20-1	SAPVRTYEQY
.	TRBV6-1	ASSDSDRKTDTQY
TRBD2	TRBV4-3	ASSQLREAGELF
.	TRBV12-3/TRBV12-4	ASSFTSLDLEKLF
.	TRBV28	ASLGRNTGELF